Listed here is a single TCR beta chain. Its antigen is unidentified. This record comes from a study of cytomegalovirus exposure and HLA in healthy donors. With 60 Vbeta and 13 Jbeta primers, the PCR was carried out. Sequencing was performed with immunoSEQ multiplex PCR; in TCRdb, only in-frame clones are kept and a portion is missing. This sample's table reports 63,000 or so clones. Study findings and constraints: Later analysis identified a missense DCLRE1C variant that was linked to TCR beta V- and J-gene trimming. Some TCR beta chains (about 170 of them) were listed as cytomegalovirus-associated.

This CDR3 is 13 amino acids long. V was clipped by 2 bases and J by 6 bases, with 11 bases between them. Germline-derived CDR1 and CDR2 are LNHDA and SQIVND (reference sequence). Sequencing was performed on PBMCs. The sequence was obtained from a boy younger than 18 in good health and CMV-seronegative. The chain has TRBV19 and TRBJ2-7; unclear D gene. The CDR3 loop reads CASSIKPLSEQYF. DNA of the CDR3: TGTGCCAGTAGTATAAAGCCCTTGAGCGAGCAGTACTTC.